Sequencing of this TCR beta chain was carried out in a study of yellow fever vaccine responses in identical twins. Overall study findings and caveats: Twins reportedly appeared to share part of their vaccine T cell response while keeping part individual.

Trimming left V 4 bases short and J 3 bases short, with 7 bases between. The length of the CDR3 is 12 residues. The germline gives CDR1 SQVTM, CDR2 ANQGSEA. Notes on this clonotype: No antigen is known for it.

TCRdb processed the RT-PCR reads anew with MiXCR; each CDR3 protein has one entry. The sample includes 7,000 or so distinct CDR3 sequences, just over 85% seen only once; the top ten take about 1.1%. The sequence derives from a young woman who received the yellow fever vaccine. The sample consisted of T cells from blood (PBMCs), unsorted or a sorted subset (not recorded which), taken before or after yellow fever vaccination (not recorded which). The chain carries TRBV29-1 and TRBJ1-5; D may be TRBD1 (5 bases). CDR3 DNA sequence: TGCAGCGTTGTGGGGGACAATCAGCCCCAGCATTTT. Translated, it gives CSVVGDNQPQHF.